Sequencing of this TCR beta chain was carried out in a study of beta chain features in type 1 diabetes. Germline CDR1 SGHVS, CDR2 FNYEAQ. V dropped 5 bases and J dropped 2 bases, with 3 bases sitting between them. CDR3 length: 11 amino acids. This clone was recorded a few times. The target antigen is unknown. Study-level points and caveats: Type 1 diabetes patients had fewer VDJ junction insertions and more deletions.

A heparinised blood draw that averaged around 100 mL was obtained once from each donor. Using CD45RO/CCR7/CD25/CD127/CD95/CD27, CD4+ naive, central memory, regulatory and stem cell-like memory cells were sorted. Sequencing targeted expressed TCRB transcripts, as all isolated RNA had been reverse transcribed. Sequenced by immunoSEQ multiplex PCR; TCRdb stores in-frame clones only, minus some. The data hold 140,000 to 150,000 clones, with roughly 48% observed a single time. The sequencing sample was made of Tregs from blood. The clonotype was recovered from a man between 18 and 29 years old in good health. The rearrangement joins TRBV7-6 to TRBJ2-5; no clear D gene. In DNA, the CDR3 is TGTGCCAGCAGCCTGCAAGAGACCCAGTACTTC. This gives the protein CASSLQETQYF.